A single sample is the source of the 22 T cell receptor beta chains below, sequenced in a study of regulatory T cells in long-lasting Graves disease (dated by TCRdb to the early 2020s). The time point tag for this specimen amounts to: newly diagnosed GD, antithyroid drugs for less than 3 months. RNA was extracted from PBMCs in TRIzol for both TCR sequencing and RNA sequencing. The protocol used for the library was multiplex PCR. The sequencer listed for this sample is Illumina HiSeq 4000. CDR3 regions were amplified by Arm-PCR with iRepertoire HTBI primers to construct TCR beta libraries. The public reads were quality trimmed at Q25 with fastp and then assembled into clones with MiXCR by TCRdb, keeping productive beta chains. Under each unique CDR3 protein, matching rows form one entry showing the most common genes and DNA. This sample gives 350,000 to 550,000 distinct CDR3 sequences in total; about a sixth of them show up just once. The leading ten clones occupy approximately 22% of the sample.

These sequences were also reported in another study, on T cells in Graves' hyperthyroidism and ophthalmopathy.

The sequenced sample was peripheral blood mononuclear cells (PBMCs), obtained at new diagnosis, from a patient treated with antithyroid drugs. The receptors were gathered from a woman between 18 and 29 years old with Graves disease. Donor details come from another sample of the same person, matched by shared clones.

This clonotype was observed at least ten times. The chain couples TRBV28 to TRBJ2-7; possibly TRBD1 or TRBD2 for D (5 bases each). In germline, CDR1 is MDHEN, CDR2 SYDVKM. The CDR3 runs to 14 residues. V lost 4 bases and J lost 2, with 12 bases in between. The CDR3 DNA is TGTGCCAGCAGTTACCGGGACGTCGCCTACGAGCAGTACTTC. Encoded protein: CASSYRDVAYEQYF.

V gene TRBV9 combines with J gene TRBJ2-7; tentative D call: TRBD1 (6 bases). CDR3 length: 16 residues. V was shortened by 4 bases and J by 0 bases, with 17 bases between the two germline ends. Germline CDR1 SGDLS, CDR2 YYNGEE. The CDR3 loop is CASSPEQGINSYEQYF. CDR3 in DNA: TGTGCCAGCAGCCCCGAACAGGGTATCAACTCCTACGAGCAGTACTTC.

The V and J genes are TRBV28 and TRBJ2-1; 8 positions agree with TRBD2. Looked up from germline, CDR1 is MDHEN and CDR2 is SYDVKM. The CDR3 loop spans 17 amino acids. Germline trimming cut 6 bases from V and 9 bases from J; bases unmatched to any gene: 19. The CDR3 is CASRPQGFSGTGGEQFF. CDR3 nucleotides: TGTGCCAGCAGGCCTCAGGGATTTAGCGGGACGGGGGGTGAGCAGTTCTTC.

The rearrangement uses TRBV4-1 and TRBJ2-2, with D perhaps TRBD1 (6 bases). The V end was cut by 1 base, the J end by 6 bases, with 9 bases between. Germline V CDR1 and CDR2: MGHRA, YSYEKL. The CDR3 length is 14 residues. The CDR3 nucleotides are TGCGCCAGCAGCCAAGGCTCAGGGGCCGGGGAGCTGTTTTTT. Translating it yields CASSQGSGAGELFF.

This clonotype was found a few times. This chain uses TRBV9 with TRBJ2-1; D is perhaps TRBD2 (5 bases). V was clipped by 3 bases and J by 6 bases, with 16 bases between them. Per the germline V gene, CDR1 is SGDLS and CDR2 is YYNGEE. The CDR3 is 15 amino acids. The CDR3 coding sequence is TGTGCCAGCAGCGCCGAGGGTCTAGCCAGCAATGAGCAGTTCTTC. This translates into CASSAEGLASNEQFF.

Here the CDR3 reads CASSPRAGKGYNEQFF. CDR3 DNA sequence: TGTGCCAGTAGCCCCCGGGCGGGGAAGGGCTACAATGAGCAGTTCTTC. The V call is TRBV19, the J call TRBJ2-1; maybe TRBD2 (6 bases). Trimming took 6 bases from V and 3 from J, leaving 18 bases between them. The V gene's germline CDR1 is LNHDA and CDR2 SQIVND (reference sequence). The CDR3 has 16 residues.

This clonotype was recorded at least ten times. The chain carries TRBV6-1 and TRBJ2-5, with D perhaps matching TRBD2 (5 bases). In germline, CDR1 is MNHNS, CDR2 SASEGT. Trimming removed 6 bases from V and 2 bases from J, with 7 bases in between. The length of the CDR3 is 12 residues. CDR3 nucleotides: TGTGCCAGCAGCCGGGGACAAGAGACCCAGTACTTC. Protein: CASSRGQETQYF.

Comments on this clonotype: A much larger clone differs by one base, so this may be a read error. V usage is TRBV2 and J usage is TRBJ2-5; D is tentatively TRBD1 or TRBD2 (6 bases each). V lost 7 bases and J lost 7, with 16 bases in between. The CDR3 is 13 amino acids. Looked up from germline, CDR1 is SNHLY and CDR2 is FYNNEI. For the CDR3, the DNA is TGTGCCAGCACCCCGGGAGAGACAGGGACCCAGTACTTC. Its translation is CASTPGETGTQYF.

This clonotype turned up a few times. The chain couples TRBV5-4 to TRBJ2-7; 7 bases line up with TRBD2. Trimming removed 0 bases from V and 5 bases from J; junction bases left unmatched: 17. The CDR3 loop spans 18 amino acids. CDR1 is SGHNT, CDR2 YYREEE, per germline (reference sequence). The CDR3 region is CASSLDLAEEPTTNEQYF. CDR3 bases: TGTGCCAGCAGCTTGGATCTAGCGGAAGAACCCACCACCAACGAGCAGTACTTC.

This clonotype occurred many times. The J gene is TRBJ2-5, the V gene TRBV7-6; no clear D gene. The V end was cut by 5 bases, the J end by 5 bases, with 18 bases between. Per the germline V gene, CDR1 is SGHVS and CDR2 is FNYEAQ. The CDR3 totals 15 residues. CDR3 sequence (DNA): TGTGCCAGCAGCCCTAGGGTGATGGGGATGGAGACCCAGTACTTC. Protein product: CASSPRVMGMETQYF.

A word on this clonotype: A single base is all that separates this from a far larger clone, so a read error is likely. The rearrangement joins TRBV6-1 to TRBJ2-7; TRBD2 is a possible D gene (5 bases). The CDR3 has 12 residues. Germline lookup yields CDR1 MNHNS and CDR2 SASEGT. Between the trimmed V and J ends, which lost 10 bases and 0 bases, there was a span of 10 bases. The DNA for the CDR3 is TGTGCCACCAGGACTGACTCCTACGAGCAGTACTTC. This encodes CATRTDSYEQYF.

This clonotype came up many times. The rearrangement uses TRBV30 and TRBJ1-4, with 9 bases fitting TRBD1. The CDR3 is 15 residues long. After removal of 3 bases from V and 0 bases from J, the junction contained 2 bases not matched to a gene. The germline V gene has CDR1 GTSNPN and CDR2 SVGIG (reference sequence). The CDR3 bases are TGTGCCTGGAGGGGACAGGGCGCAACTAATGAAAAACTGTTTTTT. Its protein is CAWRGQGATNEKLFF.

About this clonotype: A single base separates this from a much larger clone, so it may be a read error. This likely comes from a read error, as the CDR3 has no conserved phenylalanine or tryptophan at its end. This sequence joins TRBV7-6 and TRBJ2-1, with D unclear. The CDR3 extends over 16 amino acids. V lost 1 base and J lost 9, with 19 bases in between. CDR1 is SGHVS and CDR2 is FNYEAQ in the germline V gene. CDR3 sequence: CASSLDPRAWFSEQFV. CDR3 nucleotides: TGTGCCAGCAGCTTAGACCCTAGGGCGTGGTTTAGTGAGCAGTTCGTC.

The chain recombines TRBV7-9 with TRBJ2-5; D not certain. The germline V gene has CDR1 SEHNR and CDR2 FQNEAQ (reference sequence). There are 13 residues in the CDR3. V lost 4 bases, J lost 5 bases, and 11 bases lay in between. The CDR3 sequence: CASSSTRTETQYF. CDR3 bases: TGTGCCAGCAGCTCTACGCGAACGGAGACCCAGTACTTC.

This clonotype was found a few times. This sequence joins TRBV2 and TRBJ2-2; D gene unclear. CDR1 is SNHLY and CDR2 is FYNNEI in the germline V gene. CDR3 length: 15 residues. Between the trimmed V and J ends, which lost 6 bases and 2 bases, there was a span of 13 bases. This CDR3 reads CASSVVTSNTGELFF. The CDR3 nucleotides are TGTGCCAGCAGCGTAGTTACCAGTAACACCGGGGAGCTGTTTTTT.

The genes are TRBV9 and TRBJ2-5; D is unresolved. The length of the CDR3 is 15 residues. Trimming took off 0 bases at V and 5 bases at J, with 14 bases between the two ends. The germline CDR1 and CDR2 sequences are SGDLS and YYNGEE. CDR3 residues: CASSVGSLLGETQYF. DNA for the CDR3: TGTGCCAGCAGCGTAGGCAGTCTACTTGGGGAGACCCAGTACTTC. Supplemented by reference TRBV9 and TRBJ2-5, the full variable domain reads DSGVTQTPKHLITATGQRVTLRCSPRSGDLSVYWYQQSLDQGLQFLIQYYNGEERAKGNILERFSAQQFPDLHSELNLSSLELGDSALYFCASSVGSLLGETQYFGPGTRLLVL.

The chain couples TRBV27 to TRBJ2-2; D is unclear. The CDR3 extends over 16 amino acids. Trimming cost V 6 bases and J 4 bases, with 18 bases left between them. CDR1 MNHEY and CDR2 SMNVEV come from the germline V gene (reference sequence). The CDR3 region has the DNA TGTGCCAGCAGCTTAGGGCGGTCAGAAAGCACCGGGGAGCTGTTTTTT. This sequence encodes CASSLGRSESTGELFF.

This clonotype was counted ten times or more. This chain joins TRBV28 and TRBJ2-3, with 7 nucleotides matching TRBD1. The germline V gene has CDR1 MDHEN and CDR2 SYDVKM. J was trimmed by 6 bases and V by 4 bases; bases with no gene match: 7. CDR3 length: 14 residues. The CDR3 protein is CASSSTGVGDTQYF. The CDR3, as DNA: TGTGCCAGCAGTTCAACAGGGGTAGGGGATACGCAGTATTTT.

Turning to this clonotype: A much larger clone lies one base from this, so it may be a read error. Without the conserved terminal phenylalanine or tryptophan, this CDR3 likely stems from a read error. The chain has TRBV7-2 and TRBJ2-3; D may be TRBD2 (6 bases). There are 14 residues in the CDR3. The V gene's germline CDR1 is SGHTA and CDR2 FQGNSA. The V end lost 4 bases, the J end lost 1 base, and 9 bases lay between the germline ends. CDR3 DNA sequence: TGTGCCAGCAGCTCAGGACTACGCACAGATACGCAGTATCTT. This codes for CASSSGLRTDTQYL.

This clonotype was recorded at least ten times. The chain recombines TRBV28 with TRBJ1-6, with 8 positions matching TRBD1. The CDR3 contains 16 residues. The germline CDR1 and CDR2 sequences are MDHEN and SYDVKM. V was pared by 5 bases and J by 5 bases, with 8 bases of the junction left unmatched. Here the CDR3 reads CASSARDRLDNSPLHF. The DNA for the CDR3 is TGTGCCAGCAGTGCGCGGGACAGGCTCGATAATTCACCCCTCCACTTT.

This chain uses TRBV6-2 or TRBV6-3 with TRBJ2-7, with TRBD1 matching 8 bases. The CDR3 spans 15 residues. J gave up 7 bases and V 5 bases, and 13 bases lay outside the gene matches. Germline assignment: CDR1 MNHEY and CDR2 SVGEGT. In DNA, the CDR3 is TGTGCCAGCAGTGCTCAGGGGGCGTGGTACAATGAGCAGTACTTC. This sequence encodes CASSAQGAWYNEQYF.

This clonotype was observed at least ten times. This chain links TRBV27 with TRBJ2-1, with no clear D. The V and J ends lost 5 bases and 12 bases respectively, with 17 bases between them. The germline CDR1 and CDR2 sequences are MNHEY and SMNVEV (reference sequence). The CDR3 length is 13 residues. The CDR3, as DNA: TGTGCCAGCAGTGCCATACGAACTGGAGCGCAGTTCTTC. Protein: CASSAIRTGAQFF.